This record covers a single T cell receptor beta chain. The record originates from a study of blood T cell repertoires in COVID-19. Study as a whole: The United States, Italy and Spain supplied acute and convalescent COVID-19 samples. PBMCs, B-cell-depleted T cells, or T cells provided the cDNA or gDNA that made up the material.

Researchers sorted participants into cohorts using their self-reported clinical history. Trimming took 11 bases from V and 2 from J; bases not matched to a gene: 9. CDR3 size: 14 residues. Germline CDR1 reads SNHLY; CDR2 reads FYNNEI. This table comes from immunoSEQ multiplex PCR, and its TCRdb copy is limited to in-frame clones, with some not included. This sample has 200,000 to 250,000 clones, with 90% found just once. The V and J genes are TRBV2 and TRBJ2-5; 9 positions agree with TRBD2. This clonotype originated in a young man who had been exposed to COVID-19. Material for sequencing was PBMCs or T cells enriched from blood (not recorded which). The CDR3 is CAVRGAGGQETQYF. Here the CDR3 DNA reads TGTGCCGTCCGGGGAGCGGGGGGACAAGAGACCCAGTACTTC.